Listed here are 21 T cell receptor beta chains from one sample, sequenced in a study of Graves' ophthalmopathy and Graves' hyperthyroidism. From RNA, the CDR3 regions of TCR beta chains were amplified and sequenced. HTBI-primed RT-PCR formed the first round, and a multiplex PCR formed the second. MiXCR, run by TCRdb on the multiplex PCR reads, gives a single entry per CDR3 protein. The sample gives about 400,000 distinct CDR3 sequences, around 19% of which show up once; more than 1.5% is in the top ten. Sequencing was done on a sample of peripheral blood. All receptors derive from a woman under 30 with Graves' ophthalmopathy.

The genes are TRBV25-1 and TRBJ1-2; D is unresolved. Germline V gives CDR1 MGHDK, CDR2 SYGVNS. CDR3 length: 16 amino acids. With 2 bases removed from V and 8 bases from J, the gap between germline ends came to 21 bases. The CDR3 is CASSEANDGLRRGYTF. CDR3 nucleotide sequence: TGTGCCAGCAGTGAAGCTAACGACGGACTCCGGCGGGGCTACACCTTC.

The gene calls are TRBV12-3 or TRBV12-4 and TRBJ1-1, with D hard to call. The length of the CDR3 is 16 residues. V lost 4 bases, J lost 0 bases, and 15 bases lay in between. CDR3 sequence: CASSYPGGSLNTEAFF. CDR3 DNA sequence: TGTGCCAGCAGTTACCCAGGCGGGTCCCTGAACACTGAAGCTTTCTTT.

This clonotype was recorded at least ten times. The chain links TRBV29-1 to TRBJ2-2, with D possibly being TRBD1 or TRBD2 (5 bases each). The CDR3 spans 14 residues. V shed 3 bases and J shed 5 bases, with 13 bases lying between them. CDR1 SQVTM and CDR2 ANQGSEA come from the germline V gene. CDR3 sequence reads: CSVDLAPGTGELFF. Written as DNA, the CDR3 is TGCAGCGTTGATCTAGCCCCAGGGACCGGGGAGCTGTTTTTT.

This clonotype was seen many times. V gene TRBV7-2 combines with J gene TRBJ1-2; D possibly corresponds to TRBD1 (5 bases). This CDR3 comprises 13 residues. Trimming took 5 bases from V and 12 from J, leaving 19 bases between them. Germline values: CDR1 SGHTA, CDR2 FQGNSA. DNA for the CDR3: TGTGCCAGCAGCCCACCGGGCAGGGAGCATCACACCTTC. Translating it yields CASSPPGREHHTF.

This clonotype was counted ten times or more. CDR3 nucleotides: TGCAGTGCTAGAGTGCGACTAGCGGGAGGCCACGAGCAGTACTTC. Protein product: CSARVRLAGGHEQYF. The chain is built from TRBV20-1 and TRBJ2-7, with 13 nucleotides matching TRBD2. V lost 1 base, J lost 5 bases, and 5 bases stayed unmatched. Germline V CDR1 and CDR2: DFQATT, SNEGSKA (reference sequence). The CDR3 covers 15 residues.

Details on this clonotype: One base away lies a much larger clone, so this may be a sequencing read error. The V gene is TRBV6-1, the J gene TRBJ1-1; D remains ambiguous. Looked up from germline, CDR1 is MNHNS and CDR2 is SASEGT. This CDR3 spans 13 amino acids. The CDR3 sequence: CVSTATLGTEAFF. The CDR3 DNA reads as TGTGTCAGCACTGCGACTCTGGGCACTGAAGCTTTCTTT.

There are many counts of this clonotype. The chain uses TRBV12-3 or TRBV12-4 and TRBJ2-7; 9 bases are shared with TRBD1. After removal of 5 bases from V and 6 bases from J, the junction contained 2 bases not matched to a gene. This CDR3 spans 12 amino acids. DNA for the CDR3: TGTGCCAGCAGTCCACAGGGGGCCGAGCAGTACTTC. It yields the protein CASSPQGAEQYF.

The chain employs TRBV6-2 or TRBV6-3 and TRBJ2-2; D may be TRBD2 (5 bases). V shed 2 bases and J shed 4 bases, with 20 bases lying between them. Germline CDR1 reads MNHEY; CDR2 reads SVGEGT. CDR3 length equals 18 residues. The CDR3 region is CASSYTGFSGVGTGELFF. The CDR3 bases are TGTGCCAGCAGTTACACGGGGTTCTCCGGGGTAGGCACCGGGGAGCTGTTTTTT.

This clonotype was detected ten times or more. V gene TRBV6-4 combines with J gene TRBJ1-2, with D uncertain. The V end was cut by 10 bases, the J end by 8 bases, with 17 bases between. Germline assignment: CDR1 MRHNA and CDR2 SNTAGT. The CDR3 runs 12 residues. The CDR3 loop reads CATKVAPGGYTF. In DNA, the CDR3 is TGTGCCACCAAGGTGGCTCCGGGGGGCTACACCTTC.

At least ten counts were recorded for this clonotype. This chain connects TRBV28 to TRBJ1-5; a weak D match, TRBD1 (6 bases). CDR1 and CDR2 (germline): MDHEN, SYDVKM. The V end was cut by 3 bases, the J end by 9 bases, with 12 bases between. The CDR3 contains 13 residues. The CDR3 coding sequence is TGTGCCAGCAGTTTGACAGGAGGATCGCCCCAGCATTTT. Amino acids: CASSLTGGSPQHF. The complete variable domain, with remaining parts taken from reference TRBV28 and TRBJ1-5, reads DVKVTQSSRYLVKRTGEKVFLECVQDMDHENMFWYRQDPGLGLRLIYFSYDVKMKEKGDIPEGYSVSREKKERFSLILESASTNQTSMYLCASSLTGGSPQHFGDGTRLSIL.

The sample holds many counts of this clonotype. The chain links TRBV28 to TRBJ1-5; no definite D call. The V end lost 6 bases, the J end lost 3 bases, and 18 bases lay between the germline ends. This CDR3 comprises 16 residues. Germline-derived CDR1 and CDR2 are MDHEN and SYDVKM. In DNA form, the CDR3 reads TGTGCCAGCAGCCCTTACCGGGGTGAACTCAATCAGCCCCAGCATTTT. Its protein is CASSPYRGELNQPQHF.

Many counts were recorded for this clonotype. The chain uses TRBV5-1 and TRBJ2-7; 7 bases are shared with TRBD1. Germline lookup yields CDR1 SGHRS and CDR2 YFSETQ. This CDR3 contains 16 residues. The junction had 9 bases not matched to a gene; V was cut back by 3 bases and J by 0 bases. The CDR3 is CASSSMPGGFSYEQYF. Here the CDR3 DNA reads TGCGCCAGCAGCTCCATGCCAGGGGGATTCTCCTACGAGCAGTACTTC.

This chain connects TRBV28 to TRBJ1-5; TRBD1 might be the D (5 bases). V shed 2 bases and J shed 2 bases, with 19 bases lying between them. The V gene's germline CDR1 is MDHEN and CDR2 SYDVKM. CDR3 length: 18 residues. The CDR3 DNA is TGTGCCAGCAGTTTAGGAGGGGCGCTCGGAGGGGGCAATCAGCCCCAGCATTTT. Translated: CASSLGGALGGGNQPQHF. Combining the CDR3 with reference TRBV28 and TRBJ1-5 gives the whole variable domain DVKVTQSSRYLVKRTGEKVFLECVQDMDHENMFWYRQDPGLGLRLIYFSYDVKMKEKGDIPEGYSVSREKKERFSLILESASTNQTSMYLCASSLGGALGGGNQPQHFGDGTRLSIL.

This clonotype was found once. J is TRBJ2-7 and V is TRBV7-8; D may be TRBD2 (5 bases). The V and J ends lost 7 bases and 0 bases respectively, with 16 bases between them. The V gene's germline CDR1 is SGHVS and CDR2 FQNEAQ. The CDR3 is 15 residues long. The CDR3 nucleotides are TGTGCCAGCAACCTGGACTCTTCGAGCTCCTACGAGCAGTACTTC. This translates into CASNLDSSSSYEQYF.

V gene TRBV11-3 combines with J gene TRBJ1-2; D remains ambiguous. With 6 bases removed from V and 2 bases from J, the gap between germline ends came to 10 bases. CDR1 is SGHNT, CDR2 YENEEA, per germline. The CDR3 contains 13 residues. DNA of the CDR3: TGTGCCAGCAGTCCCGACGTGAACTATGGCTACACCTTC. This codes for CASSPDVNYGYTF. Full variable domain (remainder filled in from reference TRBV11-3 and TRBJ1-2): EAGVVQSPRYKIIEKKQPVAFWCNPISGHNTLYWYLQNLGQGPELLIRYENEEAVDDSQLPKDRFSAERLKGVDSTLKIQPAELGDSAVYLCASSPDVNYGYTFGSGTRLTVV.

This clonotype was seen a few times. Sequence at one end of the junction differs from germline and may be a read error. The chain carries TRBV6-2 or TRBV6-3 and TRBJ1-5; weak D call: TRBD1 (5 bases). CDR3 length: 19 amino acids. The germline V gene encodes CDR1 MNHEY and CDR2 SVGEGT. The CDR3: CASSSHLGGLEFLWRPKHF. The CDR3 DNA reads as TGTGCCAGCAGTAGCCACCTTGGGGGGTTAGAGTTCCTCTGGCGGCCCAAGCATTTT.

Remarks on this clonotype: This may be a read error: a much more frequent sequence differs by one nucleotide. This rearrangement joins TRBV28 to TRBJ2-7, with 10 bases aligning to TRBD2. Germline loops: CDR1 MDHEN, CDR2 SYDVKM. The CDR3 covers 15 residues. CDR3 sequence (DNA): TGTGCCGGCAGTCCTGGACTAGCGGAAAGCTACGAGCAGTACTTC. Translation: CAGSPGLAESYEQYF.

This clonotype appeared many times. The genes are TRBV3-1 and TRBJ2-7; 8 bases are a match to TRBD1. The CDR3 covers 15 residues. V was clipped by 2 bases and J by 5 bases; unmatched bases: 8. The germline V gene has CDR1 LGHDT and CDR2 YNNKEL (reference sequence). CDR3: CASSQWQGAQDEQYF. The DNA for the CDR3 is TGTGCCAGCAGCCAATGGCAGGGGGCACAGGACGAGCAGTACTTC.

The DNA for the CDR3 is TGTGCCAGCAGCTCGACAGGGAAGACAGAGACCCAGTACTTC. This encodes CASSSTGKTETQYF. This chain joins TRBV7-9 and TRBJ2-5, with 7 bases that match TRBD1. The germline V gene has CDR1 SEHNR and CDR2 FQNEAQ (reference sequence). With 4 bases clipped from V and 4 bases from J, the junction kept 6 bases outside the gene matches. The CDR3 spans 14 residues.

This clonotype was counted ten times or more. CDR3 amino acids: CSARIAGPTEAFF. CDR3 DNA sequence: TGCAGTGCTAGAATCGCAGGCCCCACTGAAGCTTTCTTT. This chain links TRBV20-1 with TRBJ1-1; D gene ambiguous. CDR3 size: 13 residues. CDR1 is DFQATT and CDR2 is SNEGSKA in the germline V gene (reference sequence). V was trimmed by 2 bases and J by 4 bases, leaving 11 bases between them.

This clonotype was counted at least ten times. One end of the junction fails to match germline, which may point to a read error. This chain connects TRBV6-2 or TRBV6-3 to TRBJ2-4; the D gene could be TRBD1 or TRBD2 (5 bases each). The germline V gene encodes CDR1 MNHEY and CDR2 SVGEGT. This CDR3 is 12 amino acids long. The CDR3 DNA reads TGTGCCAGCAGTTTCAAGGCAGAGGGGCGGACGTTC. Its protein product is CASSFKAEGRTF.